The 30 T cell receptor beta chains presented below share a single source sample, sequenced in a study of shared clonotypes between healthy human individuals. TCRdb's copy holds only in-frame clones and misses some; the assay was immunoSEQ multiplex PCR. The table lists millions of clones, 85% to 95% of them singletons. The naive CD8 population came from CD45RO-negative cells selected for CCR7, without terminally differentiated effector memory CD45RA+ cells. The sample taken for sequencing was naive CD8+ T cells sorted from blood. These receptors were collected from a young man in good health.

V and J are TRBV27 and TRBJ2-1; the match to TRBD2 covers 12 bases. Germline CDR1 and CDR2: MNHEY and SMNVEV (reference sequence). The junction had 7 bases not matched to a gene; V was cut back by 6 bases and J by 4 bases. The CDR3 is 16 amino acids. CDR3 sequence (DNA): TGTGCCAGCAGAATACTAGCGGGGGGTTCTTACAATGAGCAGTTCTTC. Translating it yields CASRILAGGSYNEQFF.

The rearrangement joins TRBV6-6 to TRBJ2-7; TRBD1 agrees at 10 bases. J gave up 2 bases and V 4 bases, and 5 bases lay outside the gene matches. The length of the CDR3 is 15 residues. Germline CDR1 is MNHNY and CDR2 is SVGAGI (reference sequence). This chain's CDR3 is CASSSPGQGPYEQYF. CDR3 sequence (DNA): TGTGCCAGCAGTTCACCGGGACAGGGGCCCTACGAGCAGTACTTC.

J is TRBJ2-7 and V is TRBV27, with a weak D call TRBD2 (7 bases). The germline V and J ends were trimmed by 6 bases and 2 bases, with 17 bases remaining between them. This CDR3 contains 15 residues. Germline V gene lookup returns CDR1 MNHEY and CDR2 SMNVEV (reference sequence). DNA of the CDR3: TGTGCCAGCAGGACCGCGGGGGCTTTCCCCTACGAGCAGTACTTC. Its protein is CASRTAGAFPYEQYF.

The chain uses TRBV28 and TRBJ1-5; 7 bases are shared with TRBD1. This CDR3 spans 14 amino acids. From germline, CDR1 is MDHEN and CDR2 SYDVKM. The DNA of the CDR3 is TGTGCTGTTCGGGGAGGGGGCGTCAATCAGCCCCAGCATTTT. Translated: CAVRGGGVNQPQHF.

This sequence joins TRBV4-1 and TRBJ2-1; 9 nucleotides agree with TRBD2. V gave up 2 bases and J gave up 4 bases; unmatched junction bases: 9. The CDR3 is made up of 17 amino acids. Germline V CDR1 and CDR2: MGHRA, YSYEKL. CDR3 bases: TGCGCCAGCAGCCAACCTTCGACTAGCGGAGGTTACAATGAGCAGTTCTTC. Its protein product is CASSQPSTSGGYNEQFF.

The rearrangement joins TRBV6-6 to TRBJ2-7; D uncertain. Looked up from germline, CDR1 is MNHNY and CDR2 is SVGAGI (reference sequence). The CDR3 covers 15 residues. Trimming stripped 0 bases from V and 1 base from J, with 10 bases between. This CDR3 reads CASSYSFGVSYEQYF. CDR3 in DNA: TGTGCCAGCAGTTACTCGTTTGGGGTATCCTACGAGCAGTACTTC.

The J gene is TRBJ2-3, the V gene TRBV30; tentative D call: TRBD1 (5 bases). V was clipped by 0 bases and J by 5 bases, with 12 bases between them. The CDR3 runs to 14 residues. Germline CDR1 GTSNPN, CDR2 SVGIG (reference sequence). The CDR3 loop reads CAWSVLQGRDTQYF. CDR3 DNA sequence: TGTGCCTGGAGTGTACTCCAGGGCAGAGATACGCAGTATTTT.

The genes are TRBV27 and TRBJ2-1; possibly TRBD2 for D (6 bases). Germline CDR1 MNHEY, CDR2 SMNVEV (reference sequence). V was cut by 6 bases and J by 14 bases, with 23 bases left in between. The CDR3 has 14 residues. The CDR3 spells CASRKSSDYLWEFF. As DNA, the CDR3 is TGTGCCAGCAGAAAGAGCTCGGACTACTTGTGGGAGTTCTTC.

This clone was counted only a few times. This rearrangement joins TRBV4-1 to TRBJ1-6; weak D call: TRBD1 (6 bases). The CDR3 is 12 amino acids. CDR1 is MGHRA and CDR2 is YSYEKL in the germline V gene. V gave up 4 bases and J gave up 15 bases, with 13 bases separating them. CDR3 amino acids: CASSPGTTRLHF. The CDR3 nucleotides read TGCGCCAGCAGCCCCGGGACAACCCGCCTCCACTTT.

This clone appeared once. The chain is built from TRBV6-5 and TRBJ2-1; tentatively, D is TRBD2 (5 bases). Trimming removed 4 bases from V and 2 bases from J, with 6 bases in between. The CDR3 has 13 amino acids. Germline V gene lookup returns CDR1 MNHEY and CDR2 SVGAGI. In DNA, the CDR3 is TGTGCCAGCAGTTTCGGGGCCTACAATGAGCAGTTCTTC. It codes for CASSFGAYNEQFF.

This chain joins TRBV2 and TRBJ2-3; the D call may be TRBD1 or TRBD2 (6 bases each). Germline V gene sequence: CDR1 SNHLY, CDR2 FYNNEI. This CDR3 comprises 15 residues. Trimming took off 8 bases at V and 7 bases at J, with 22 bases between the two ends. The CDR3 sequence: CASGDTGLAQYTQYF. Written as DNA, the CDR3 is TGTGCCAGCGGGGACACGGGACTCGCCCAATATACGCAGTATTTT.

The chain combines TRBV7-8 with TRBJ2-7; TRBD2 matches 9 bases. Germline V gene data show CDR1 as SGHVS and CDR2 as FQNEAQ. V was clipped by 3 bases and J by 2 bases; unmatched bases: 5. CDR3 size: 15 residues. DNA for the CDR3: TGTGCCAGCAGCTTCGGGACTAGCAGTACCTACGAGCAGTACTTC. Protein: CASSFGTSSTYEQYF.

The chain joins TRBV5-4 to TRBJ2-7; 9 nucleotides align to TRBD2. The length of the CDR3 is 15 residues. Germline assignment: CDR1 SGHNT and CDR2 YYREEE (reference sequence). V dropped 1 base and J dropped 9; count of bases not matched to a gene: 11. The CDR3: CASSLSSSGKGGQYF. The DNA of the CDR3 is TGTGCCAGCAGCTTGTCGTCTAGCGGGAAAGGTGGGCAGTACTTC.

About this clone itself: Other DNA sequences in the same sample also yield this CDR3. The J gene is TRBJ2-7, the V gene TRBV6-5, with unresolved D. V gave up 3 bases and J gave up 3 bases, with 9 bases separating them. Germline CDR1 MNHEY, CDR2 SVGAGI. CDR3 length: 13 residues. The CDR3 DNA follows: TGTGCCAGCAGTTATGCAGAGGACTACGAGCAGTACTTC. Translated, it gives CASSYAEDYEQYF.

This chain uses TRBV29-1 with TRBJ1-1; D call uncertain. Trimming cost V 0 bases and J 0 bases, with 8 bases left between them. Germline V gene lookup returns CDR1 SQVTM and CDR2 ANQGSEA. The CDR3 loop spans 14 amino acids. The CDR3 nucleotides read TGCAGCGTTGAAGAGGGCAGTTTGAACACTGAAGCTTTCTTT. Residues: CSVEEGSLNTEAFF.

The CDR3 reads CANLLAGRTDTQYF. The CDR3 DNA sequence: TGTGCCAACCTTTTAGCGGGGCGCACAGATACGCAGTATTTT. This chain links TRBV6-7 with TRBJ2-3, with 8 bases lining up with TRBD2. TRBV6-7 is annotated as an ORF whose role is uncertain. CDR3 length equals 14 residues. V lost 10 bases and J lost 1; bases outside the gene matches: 7.

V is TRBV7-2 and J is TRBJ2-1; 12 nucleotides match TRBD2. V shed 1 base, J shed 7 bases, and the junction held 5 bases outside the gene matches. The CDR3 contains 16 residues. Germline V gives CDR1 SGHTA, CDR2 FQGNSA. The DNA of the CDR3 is TGTGCCAGCAGCTTAGGCGGACTAGCGGGGACTAATGAGCAGTTCTTC. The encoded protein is CASSLGGLAGTNEQFF. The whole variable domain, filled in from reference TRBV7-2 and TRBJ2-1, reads GAGVSQSPSNKVTEKGKDVELRCDPISGHTALYWYRQSLGQGLEFLIYFQGNSAPDKSGLPSDRFSAERTGGSVSTLTIQRTQQEDSAVYLCASSLGGLAGTNEQFFGPGTRLTVL.

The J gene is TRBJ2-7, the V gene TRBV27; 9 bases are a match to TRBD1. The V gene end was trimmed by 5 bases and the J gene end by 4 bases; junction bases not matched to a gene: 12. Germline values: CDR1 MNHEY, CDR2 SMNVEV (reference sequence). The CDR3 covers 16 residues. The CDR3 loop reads CASSLLESDRGYEQYF. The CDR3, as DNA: TGTGCCAGCAGTCTCTTAGAGTCAGACAGGGGGTACGAGCAGTACTTC.

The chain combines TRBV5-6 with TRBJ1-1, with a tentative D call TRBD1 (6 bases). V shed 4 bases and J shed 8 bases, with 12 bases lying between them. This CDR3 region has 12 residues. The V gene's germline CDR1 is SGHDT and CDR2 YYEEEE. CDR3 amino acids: CASSLETGEAFF. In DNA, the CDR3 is TGTGCCAGCAGCCTGGAGACAGGAGAAGCTTTCTTT.

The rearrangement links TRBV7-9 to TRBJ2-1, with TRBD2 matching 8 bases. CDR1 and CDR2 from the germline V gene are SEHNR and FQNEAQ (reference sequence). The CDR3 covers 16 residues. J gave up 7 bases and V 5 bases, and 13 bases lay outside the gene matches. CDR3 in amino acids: CASSPSSGTRVNEQFF. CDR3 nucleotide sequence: TGTGCCAGCAGCCCAAGTTCCGGGACTAGGGTTAATGAGCAGTTCTTC.

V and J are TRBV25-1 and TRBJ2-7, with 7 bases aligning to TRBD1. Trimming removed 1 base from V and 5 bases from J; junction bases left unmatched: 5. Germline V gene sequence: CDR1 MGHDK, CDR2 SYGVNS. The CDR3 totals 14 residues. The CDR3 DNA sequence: TGTGCCAGCAGTGAATTAGGGGGCGGCCACGAGCAGTACTTC. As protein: CASSELGGGHEQYF.

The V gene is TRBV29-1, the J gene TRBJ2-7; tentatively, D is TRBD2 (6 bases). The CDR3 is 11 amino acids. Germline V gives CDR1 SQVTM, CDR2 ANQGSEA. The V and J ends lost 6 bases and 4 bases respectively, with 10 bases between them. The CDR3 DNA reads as TGCAGCGTGCGGGACGGATACGAGCAGTACTTC. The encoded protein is CSVRDGYEQYF.

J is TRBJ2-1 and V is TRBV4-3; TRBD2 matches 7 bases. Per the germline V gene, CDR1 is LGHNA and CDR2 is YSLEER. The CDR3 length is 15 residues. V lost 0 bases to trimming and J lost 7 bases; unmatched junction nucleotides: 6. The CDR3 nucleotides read TGCGCCAGCAGCCAAGATAGAGGCGGGAGTAATGAGCAGTTCTTC. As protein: CASSQDRGGSNEQFF.

CDR3 loop: CASSQARGQDYGYTF. The DNA of the CDR3 is TGCGCCAGCAGCCAAGCCAGAGGGCAGGACTATGGCTACACCTTC. This chain joins TRBV4-3 and TRBJ1-2; D is unresolved. Trimming cost V 1 base and J 3 bases, with 12 bases left between them. The CDR3 is made up of 15 amino acids. Germline V lookup: CDR1 LGHNA, CDR2 YSLEER.

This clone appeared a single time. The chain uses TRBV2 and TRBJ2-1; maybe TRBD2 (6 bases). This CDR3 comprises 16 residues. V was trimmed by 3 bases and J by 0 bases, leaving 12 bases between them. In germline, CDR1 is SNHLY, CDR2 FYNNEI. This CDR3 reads CASSDAGRASYNEQFF. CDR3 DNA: TGTGCCAGCAGTGACGCCGGGAGAGCCTCCTACAATGAGCAGTTCTTC.

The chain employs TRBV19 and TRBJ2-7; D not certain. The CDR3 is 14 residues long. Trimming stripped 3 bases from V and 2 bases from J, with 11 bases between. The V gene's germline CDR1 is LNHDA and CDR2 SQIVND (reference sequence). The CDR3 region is CASSIMGIPYEQYF. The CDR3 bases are TGTGCCAGTAGTATTATGGGGATTCCCTACGAGCAGTACTTC.

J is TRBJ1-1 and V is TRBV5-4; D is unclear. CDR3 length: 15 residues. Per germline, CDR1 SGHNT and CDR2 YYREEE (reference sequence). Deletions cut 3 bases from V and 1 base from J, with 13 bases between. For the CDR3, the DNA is TGTGCCAGCAGCTATTGGACGGGCCCGAACACTGAAGCTTTCTTT. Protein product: CASSYWTGPNTEAFF.

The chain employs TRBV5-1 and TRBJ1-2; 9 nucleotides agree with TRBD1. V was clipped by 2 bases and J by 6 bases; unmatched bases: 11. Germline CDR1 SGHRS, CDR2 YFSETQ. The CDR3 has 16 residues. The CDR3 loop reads CASSFGTGTGPDGYTF. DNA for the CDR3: TGCGCCAGCAGCTTTGGGACCGGGACAGGGCCCGATGGCTACACCTTC.

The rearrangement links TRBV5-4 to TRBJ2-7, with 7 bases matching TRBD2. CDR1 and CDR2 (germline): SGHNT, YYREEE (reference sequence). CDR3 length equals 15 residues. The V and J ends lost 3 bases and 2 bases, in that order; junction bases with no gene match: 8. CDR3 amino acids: CASSWGRGVPYEQYF. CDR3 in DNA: TGTGCCAGCAGCTGGGGACGGGGGGTGCCCTACGAGCAGTACTTC.

Here the CDR3 reads CASSAVGNQLAQHF. In DNA, the CDR3 is TGTGCCAGCAGTGCCGTAGGGAATCAACTGGCCCAGCATTTT. This sequence joins TRBV2 and TRBJ1-5; D gene unclear. This CDR3 has 14 residues. CDR1 is SNHLY, CDR2 FYNNEI, per germline. The ends were cut back, 4 bases at V and 11 bases at J, with 18 bases in the middle. Full variable domain (missing parts from reference TRBV2 and TRBJ1-5): EPEVTQTPSHQVTQMGQEVILRCVPISNHLYFYWYRQILGQKVEFLVSFYNNEISEKSEIFDDQFSVERPDGSNFTLKIRSTKLEDSAMYFCASSAVGNQLAQHFGDGTRLSIL.